This T cell receptor (beta chain) is from a study of cytomegalovirus exposure and HLA in healthy donors. Study-level findings and limits: The classifier reportedly diagnosed cytomegalovirus status with high specificity and sensitivity. Previously analyzed data showed that most TCR beta V segments were productive at a frequency of about 87% or about 30%.

This clone has just one count. Its cognate antigen is unknown. The PCR employed 60 Vbeta primers together with 13 Jbeta primers. This table comes from immunoSEQ multiplex PCR, and its TCRdb copy is limited to in-frame clones, with some not included. The sample records approximately 170,000 clones, almost 75% being singletons. Healthy bone marrow donors made up the cohort. The CDR3 is 10 amino acids. The V end lost 6 bases, the J end lost 8 bases, and 7 bases lay between the germline ends. Germline CDR1 MDHEN, CDR2 SYDVKM. Sample: PBMCs. The chain employs TRBV28 and TRBJ1-2; perhaps TRBD1 as D (6 bases). The source is a young woman in good health and CMV-seropositive. CDR3 loop: CASRRGGYTF. In DNA, the CDR3 is TGTGCCAGCAGAAGGGGGGGCTACACCTTC.